This T cell receptor (beta chain) derives from a study of cytomegalovirus exposure and HLA in healthy donors. The PCR used 60 Vbeta and 13 Jbeta primers. Sequencing used immunoSEQ multiplex PCR; TCRdb keeps in-frame clones, though not all of them. This sample carries about 110,000 clones, with 6.8% going to the ten biggest clones. V lost 2 bases to trimming and J lost 0 bases, with 14 bases between them. The CDR3 runs 16 residues. Looked up from germline, CDR1 is SGHDT and CDR2 is YYEEEE. The chain uses TRBV5-6 and TRBJ1-2; perhaps TRBD1 as D (6 bases). The receptor was derived from a man in his forties in good health and CMV-seropositive. Material for sequencing was PBMCs. CDR3 sequence: CASSFRTGRSNYGYTF. The CDR3 DNA follows: TGTGCCAGCAGCTTTCGAACAGGGAGATCTAACTATGGCTACACCTTC. Full variable domain (missing parts from reference TRBV5-6 and TRBJ1-2): DAGVTQSPTHLIKTRGQQVTLRCSPKSGHDTVSWYQQALGQGPQFIFQYYEEEERQRGNFPDRFSGHQFPNYSSELNVNALLLGDSALYLCASSFRTGRSNYGYTFGSGTRLTVV.